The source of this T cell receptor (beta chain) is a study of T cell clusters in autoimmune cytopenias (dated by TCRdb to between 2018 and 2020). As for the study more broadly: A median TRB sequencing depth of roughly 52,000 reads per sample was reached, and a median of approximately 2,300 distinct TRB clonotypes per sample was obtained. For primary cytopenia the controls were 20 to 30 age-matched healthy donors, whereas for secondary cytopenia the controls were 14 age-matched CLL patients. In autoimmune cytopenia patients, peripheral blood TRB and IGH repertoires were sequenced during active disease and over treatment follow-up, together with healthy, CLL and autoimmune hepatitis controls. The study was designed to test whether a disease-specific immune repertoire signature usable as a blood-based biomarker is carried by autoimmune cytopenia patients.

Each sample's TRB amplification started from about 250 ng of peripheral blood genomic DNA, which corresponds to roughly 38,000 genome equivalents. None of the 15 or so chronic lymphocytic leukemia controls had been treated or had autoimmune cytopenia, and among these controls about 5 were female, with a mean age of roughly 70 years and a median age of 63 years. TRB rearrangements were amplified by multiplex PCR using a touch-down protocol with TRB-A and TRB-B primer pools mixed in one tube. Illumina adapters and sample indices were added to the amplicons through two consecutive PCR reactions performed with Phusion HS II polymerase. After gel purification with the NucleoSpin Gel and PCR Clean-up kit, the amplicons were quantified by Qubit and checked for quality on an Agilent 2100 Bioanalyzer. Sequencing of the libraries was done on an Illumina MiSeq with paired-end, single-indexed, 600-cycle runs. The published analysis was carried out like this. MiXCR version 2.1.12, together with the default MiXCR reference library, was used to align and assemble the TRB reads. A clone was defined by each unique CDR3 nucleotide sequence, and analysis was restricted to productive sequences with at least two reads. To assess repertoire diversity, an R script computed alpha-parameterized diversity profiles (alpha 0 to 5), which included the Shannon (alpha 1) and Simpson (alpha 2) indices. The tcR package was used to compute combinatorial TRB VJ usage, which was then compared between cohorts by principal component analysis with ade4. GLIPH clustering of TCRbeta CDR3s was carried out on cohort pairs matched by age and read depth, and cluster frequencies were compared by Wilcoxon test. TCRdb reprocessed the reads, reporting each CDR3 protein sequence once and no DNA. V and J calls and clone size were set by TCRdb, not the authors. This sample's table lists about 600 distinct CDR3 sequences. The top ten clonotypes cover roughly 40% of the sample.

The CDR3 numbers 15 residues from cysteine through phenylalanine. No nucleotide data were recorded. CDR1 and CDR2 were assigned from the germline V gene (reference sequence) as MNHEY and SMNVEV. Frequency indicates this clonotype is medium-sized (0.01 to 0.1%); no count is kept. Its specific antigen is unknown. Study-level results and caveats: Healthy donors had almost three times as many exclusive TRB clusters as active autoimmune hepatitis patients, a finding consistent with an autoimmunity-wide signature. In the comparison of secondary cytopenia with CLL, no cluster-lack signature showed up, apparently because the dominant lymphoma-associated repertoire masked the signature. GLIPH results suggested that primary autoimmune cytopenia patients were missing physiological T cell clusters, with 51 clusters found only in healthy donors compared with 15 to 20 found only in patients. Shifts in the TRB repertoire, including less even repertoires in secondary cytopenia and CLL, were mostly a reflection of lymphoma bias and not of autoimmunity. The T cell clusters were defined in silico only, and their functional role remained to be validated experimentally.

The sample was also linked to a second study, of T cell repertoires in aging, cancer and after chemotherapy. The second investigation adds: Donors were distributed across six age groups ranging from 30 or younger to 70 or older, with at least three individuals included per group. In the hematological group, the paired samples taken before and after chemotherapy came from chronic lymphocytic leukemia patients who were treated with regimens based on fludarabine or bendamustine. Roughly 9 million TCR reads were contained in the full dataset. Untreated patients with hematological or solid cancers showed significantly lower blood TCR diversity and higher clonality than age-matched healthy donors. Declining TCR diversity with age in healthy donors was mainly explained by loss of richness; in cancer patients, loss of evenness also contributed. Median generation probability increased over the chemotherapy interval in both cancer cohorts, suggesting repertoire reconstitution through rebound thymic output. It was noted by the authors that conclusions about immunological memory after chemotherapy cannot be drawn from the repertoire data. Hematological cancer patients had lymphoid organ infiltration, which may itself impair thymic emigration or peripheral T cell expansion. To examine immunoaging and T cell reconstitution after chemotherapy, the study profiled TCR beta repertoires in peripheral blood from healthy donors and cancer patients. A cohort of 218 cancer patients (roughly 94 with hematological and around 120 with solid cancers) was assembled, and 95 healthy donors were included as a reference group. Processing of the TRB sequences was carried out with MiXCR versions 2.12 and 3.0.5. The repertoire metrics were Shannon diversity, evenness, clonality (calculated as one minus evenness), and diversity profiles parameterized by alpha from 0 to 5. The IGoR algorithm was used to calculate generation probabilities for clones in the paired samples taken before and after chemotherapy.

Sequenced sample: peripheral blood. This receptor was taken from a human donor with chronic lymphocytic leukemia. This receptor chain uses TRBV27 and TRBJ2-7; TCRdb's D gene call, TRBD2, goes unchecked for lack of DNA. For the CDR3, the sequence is CASSLLAGTPYEQYF.